This entry lists 16 T cell receptor beta chains sequenced from one sample in a study of blood T cell repertoires in COVID-19. The method was immunoSEQ multiplex PCR; TCRdb's version includes in-frame clones alone and lacks a portion of them. The data show 40,000 or so clones, with roughly 85% seen just once and about 5% held by the top ten. Sequencing was performed on peripheral blood. These TCRs come from a middle-aged man with active COVID-19.

The genes are TRBV10-3 and TRBJ1-2, with a possible D match to TRBD1 (6 bases). V was clipped by 0 bases and J by 6 bases, with 17 bases between them. There are 16 residues in the CDR3. The germline V gene encodes CDR1 ENHRY and CDR2 SYGVKD. The CDR3 nucleotides are TGTGCCATCAGTGAGTCGAGCGGCCAGGGGAGAGATGGCTACACCTTC. Its translation is CAISESSGQGRDGYTF.

V usage is TRBV5-5 and J usage is TRBJ2-3; 8 nucleotides match TRBD2. The junction had 9 bases not matched to a gene; V was cut back by 4 bases and J by 5 bases. This CDR3 is 15 amino acids long. CDR1 and CDR2 (germline): SGHKS, YYEKEE (reference sequence). CDR3 coding DNA: TGTGCCAGCAGCCCTGGACTAGCCGGTCGAGATACGCAGTATTTT. Its protein is CASSPGLAGRDTQYF.

The chain has TRBV19 and TRBJ1-1, with TRBD1 as a possible D gene (5 bases). The CDR3 extends over 12 amino acids. Germline V gene data show CDR1 as LNHDA and CDR2 as SQIVND (reference sequence). Trimming shortened V by 6 bases and J by 10 bases, and 15 bases separated the two germline ends. As DNA, the CDR3 is TGTGCCAGTAGATCTGAGGGGAGGCGAGCTTTCTTT. Its translation: CASRSEGRRAFF.

The chain has TRBV28 and TRBJ2-1, with a weak D call TRBD1 (5 bases). V lost 6 bases and J 8 bases, leaving 20 bases between the germline ends. Germline assignment: CDR1 MDHEN and CDR2 SYDVKM. The CDR3 totals 15 residues. The CDR3 nucleotides are TGTGCCAGCAGCACCAGGGCGGAGTGGGGTGATGAGCAGTTCTTC. Translated: CASSTRAEWGDEQFF.

The chain combines TRBV6-6 with TRBJ2-3; 9 bases align to TRBD2. Trimming cost V 6 bases and J 2 bases; bases outside gene matches: 3. Germline loops: CDR1 MNHNY, CDR2 SVGAGI (reference sequence). The CDR3 spans 14 residues. This chain's CDR3 is CASRREGLTDTQYF. CDR3 in DNA: TGTGCCAGCAGGCGGGAGGGCCTCACAGATACGCAGTATTTT.

V gene TRBV10-3 combines with J gene TRBJ2-3; TRBD2 matches 14 bases. Germline V gene sequence: CDR1 ENHRY, CDR2 SYGVKD. There are 16 residues in the CDR3. Unmatched junction bases numbered 5, after V lost 6 bases and J lost 3 bases. CDR3 sequence (DNA): TGTGCCATCAGGGGACTAGCGGGAGAGTCGACAGATACGCAGTATTTT. This sequence encodes CAIRGLAGESTDTQYF.

This clone was counted a single time. The gene calls are TRBV14 and TRBJ2-3; the D is unclear. The ends were cut back, 3 bases at V and 4 bases at J, with 11 bases in the middle. Germline assignment: CDR1 SGHDN and CDR2 FVKESK. The CDR3 contains 14 residues. The CDR3 is CASSHPVRPDTQYF. Here the CDR3 DNA reads TGTGCCAGCAGCCACCCTGTTCGTCCAGATACGCAGTATTTT.

Comment on this clone: Relative to the germline gene, one junction end is altered; a read error may explain this. CDR3 loop: CASSEGTGVTYEQYF. Written as DNA, the CDR3 is TGTGCCAGCAGCGAAGGGACAGGGGTTACCTACGAGCAGTACTTC. The chain couples TRBV2 to TRBJ2-7; 10 bases map to TRBD1. The CDR3 runs to 15 residues. CDR1 SNHLY and CDR2 FYNNEI come from the germline V gene.

The chain joins TRBV5-1 to TRBJ1-6, with D possibly TRBD1 on 6 matching bases. The germline CDR1 and CDR2 sequences are SGHRS and YFSETQ. The germline V and J ends were trimmed by 0 bases and 8 bases, with 9 bases remaining between them. This CDR3 is 14 amino acids long. The CDR3, as DNA: TGCGCCAGCAGCTTGGCCAGACAGGATTCACCCCTCCACTTT. It specifies CASSLARQDSPLHF.

The rearrangement joins TRBV28 to TRBJ2-3; a possible D gene is TRBD2 (6 bases). The CDR3 is 16 amino acids. Germline V CDR1 and CDR2: MDHEN, SYDVKM. Trimming pared 2 bases from V and 4 bases from J, leaving 16 bases between. CDR3 sequence reads: CASSLRGAGGPDTQYF. In DNA form, the CDR3 reads TGTGCCAGCAGTTTAAGGGGCGCCGGGGGTCCAGATACGCAGTATTTT.

This clone has only one observation. This chain uses TRBV29-1 with TRBJ2-5, with 8 bases aligning to TRBD1. This CDR3 region has 17 residues. The V gene end was trimmed by 5 bases and the J gene end by 5 bases; junction bases not matched to a gene: 19. Germline lookup yields CDR1 SQVTM and CDR2 ANQGSEA. CDR3: CSVPTLPDRGPSETQYF. Written as DNA, the CDR3 is TGCAGCGTTCCAACCTTACCCGACAGGGGTCCAAGTGAGACCCAGTACTTC.

The J gene is TRBJ1-5, the V gene TRBV5-4; D not resolved. From germline, CDR1 is SGHNT and CDR2 YYREEE (reference sequence). The length of the CDR3 is 15 residues. V lost 3 bases to trimming and J lost 6 bases, with 16 bases between them. The CDR3 sequence is CASSYSRDPGQPQHF. The CDR3 coding sequence is TGTGCCAGCAGCTACAGTCGGGATCCCGGTCAGCCCCAGCATTTT.

V and J are TRBV19 and TRBJ2-2, with 11 bases matching TRBD2. V lost 10 bases to trimming and J lost 1 base; unmatched junction nucleotides: 2. The germline CDR1 and CDR2 sequences are LNHDA and SQIVND (reference sequence). The CDR3 spans 14 residues. The CDR3 coding sequence is TGTGCCATAGGGACTAGCGGGAACACCGGGGAGCTGTTTTTT. This sequence encodes CAIGTSGNTGELFF.

V and J are TRBV7-9 and TRBJ1-6, with D perhaps matching TRBD1 (6 bases). The CDR3 length is 13 residues. Trimming stripped 5 bases from V and 6 bases from J, with 8 bases between. CDR1 and CDR2 (germline): SEHNR, FQNEAQ (reference sequence). CDR3 residues: CASSRTVNSPLHF. In DNA form, the CDR3 reads TGTGCCAGCAGCCGGACAGTTAATTCACCCCTCCACTTT.

This chain uses TRBV24-1 with TRBJ2-2; tentative D call: TRBD1 (5 bases). Trimming stripped 3 bases from V and 7 bases from J, with 11 bases between. Looked up from germline, CDR1 is KGHDR and CDR2 is SFDVKD. This CDR3 has 14 amino acids. The CDR3 sequence is CATSDLGAIGELFF. In DNA, the CDR3 is TGTGCCACCAGTGATCTAGGGGCGATCGGGGAGCTGTTTTTT.

V gene TRBV6-5 combines with J gene TRBJ2-2; TRBD1 matches 8 bases. The CDR3 covers 14 residues. Germline V CDR1 and CDR2: MNHEY, SVGAGI. The V gene end was trimmed by 8 bases and the J gene end by 6 bases; junction bases not matched to a gene: 8. The DNA of the CDR3 is TGTGCCAGCTCCCGGACAGGGCGGTCCGGGGAGCTGTTTTTT. This translates into CASSRTGRSGELFF.